This TCR beta chain stems from a study of blood T cell repertoires in COVID-19. As for the study in general: Acute and convalescent COVID-19 specimens originated in the United States, Italy and Spain. In each case, the material was cDNA or gDNA derived from T cells, B-cell-depleted T cells, or PBMCs.

Adults between roughly 18 and 95 years of age took part from 24 US areas. Which cohort a participant joined came from the clinical history participants gave. The CDR3 length is 13 residues. The V and J ends lost 6 bases and 7 bases respectively, with 16 bases between them. The germline V gene has CDR1 MNHEY and CDR2 SVGAGI. Profiled with immunoSEQ multiplex PCR; TCRdb holds only in-frame clones, not every one. The data contain about 190,000 clones, about 83% of them singletons. The chain couples TRBV6-5 to TRBJ2-7; no definite D call. Sequencing was done on a sample of PBMCs or T cells enriched from blood (not recorded which). The clonotype comes from a man between 35 and 55 years old with acute COVID-19. DNA of the CDR3: TGTGCCAGCAGCACCCCGGGTCTAGGTGAGCAGTACTTC. It yields the protein CASSTPGLGEQYF.